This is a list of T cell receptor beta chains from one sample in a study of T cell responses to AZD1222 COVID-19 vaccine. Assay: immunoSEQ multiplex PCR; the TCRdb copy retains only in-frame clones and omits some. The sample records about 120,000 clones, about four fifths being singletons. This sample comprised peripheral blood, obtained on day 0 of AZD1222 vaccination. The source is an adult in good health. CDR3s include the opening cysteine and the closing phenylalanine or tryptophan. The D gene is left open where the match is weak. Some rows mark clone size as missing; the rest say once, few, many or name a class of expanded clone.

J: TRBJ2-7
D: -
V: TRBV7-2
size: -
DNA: TGTGCCAGCACCCGGGGTGGGTCCGACTACGAGCAGTACTTC
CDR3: CASTRGGSDYEQYF

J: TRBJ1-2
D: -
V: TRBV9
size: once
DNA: TGTGCCAGCAGCGCCTCAGGGTACGACTATGGCTACACCTTC
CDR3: CASSASGYDYGYTF

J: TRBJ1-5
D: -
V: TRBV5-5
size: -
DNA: TGTGCCAGCGGTTTTATGAGCAATCAGCCCCAGCATTTT
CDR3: CASGFMSNQPQHF

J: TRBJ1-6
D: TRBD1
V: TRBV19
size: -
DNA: TGTGCCAGTAGTTCAACAGGGGCGTCTTCACCCCTCCACTTT
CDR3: CASSSTGASSPLHF

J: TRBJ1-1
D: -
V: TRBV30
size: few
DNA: TGTGCCTGGGCGAGCGGGAATGAAGCTTTCTTT
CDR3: CAWASGNEAFF

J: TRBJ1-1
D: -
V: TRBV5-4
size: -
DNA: TGTGCCAGCAGCATCGACAGTGGTACTGAAGCTTTCTTT
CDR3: CASSIDSGTEAFF

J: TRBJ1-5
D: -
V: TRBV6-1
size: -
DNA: TGTGCCAGCAGTGAAGCGCGCCCGGGACCCAATCAGCCCCAGCATTTT
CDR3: CASSEARPGPNQPQHF

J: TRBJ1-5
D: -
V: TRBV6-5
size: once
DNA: TGTGCCAGCGGGGGGCAGCCCCAGCATTTT
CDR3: CASGGQPQHF

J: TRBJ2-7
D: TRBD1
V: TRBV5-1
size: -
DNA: TGCGCCAGCAGCTTGGCCCTAAGGGGGCAGGTGGGCGAGCAGTACTTC
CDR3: CASSLALRGQVGEQYF

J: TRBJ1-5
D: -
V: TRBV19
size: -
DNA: TGTGCCACGACAGATTATAGCAATCAGCCCCAGCATTTT
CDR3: CATTDYSNQPQHF

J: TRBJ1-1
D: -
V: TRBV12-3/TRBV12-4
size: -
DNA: TGTGCCAGCAGTTCGATTCAGGGGACTGAAGCTTTCTTT
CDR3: CASSSIQGTEAFF

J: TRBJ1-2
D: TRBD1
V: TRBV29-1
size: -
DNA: TGCAGCGTTCAGGGGACAGAGACGTACTATGGCTACACCTTC
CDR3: CSVQGTETYYGYTF

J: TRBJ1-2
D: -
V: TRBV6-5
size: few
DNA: TGTGCCAGCAGTTTCGGCCCTTTTGGCTATGGCTACACCTTC
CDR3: CASSFGPFGYGYTF

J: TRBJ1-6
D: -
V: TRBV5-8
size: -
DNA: TGTGCCAGCAGCTTCGGTTGGGCAGGCAATTCACCCCTCCACTTT
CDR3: CASSFGWAGNSPLHF

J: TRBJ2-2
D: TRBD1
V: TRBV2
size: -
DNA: TGTGCCAGCAGTCTACAGGGGAAGAACACCGGGGAGCTGTTTTTT
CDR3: CASSLQGKNTGELFF

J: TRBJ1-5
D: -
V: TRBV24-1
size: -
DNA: TGTGCCACCAGTGATGGGGTACTCAATCAGCCCCAGCATTTT
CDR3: CATSDGVLNQPQHF

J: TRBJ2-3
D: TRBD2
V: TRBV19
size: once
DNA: TGTGCCAGTAGTATTGAGGGAAGACTAGCGGGAGAAGAAGCGCAGTATTTT
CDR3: CASSIEGRLAGEEAQYF

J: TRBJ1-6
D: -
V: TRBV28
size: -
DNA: TGTGCCTCGAGTGAGAGCCGGGACGCGGTTAATAATTCACCCCTCCACTTT
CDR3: CASSESRDAVNNSPLHF

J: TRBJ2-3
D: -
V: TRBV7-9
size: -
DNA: TGTGCCAGCAGGGAAATGGAGGATACGCAGTATTTT
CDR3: CASREMEDTQYF

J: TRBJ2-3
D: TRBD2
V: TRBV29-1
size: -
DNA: TGCAGCGTCCTGACTAGCGGGGGGACAGATACGCAGTATTTT
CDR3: CSVLTSGGTDTQYF

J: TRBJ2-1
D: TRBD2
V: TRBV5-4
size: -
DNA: TGTGCCAGCAGCTTGTGGCTAGCGGGAGTTAATGAGCAGTTCTTC
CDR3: CASSLWLAGVNEQFF

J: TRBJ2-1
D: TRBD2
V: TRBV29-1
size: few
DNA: TGCAGCGTTGGGGCTAGCGGGTACGACAATGAGCAGTTCTTC
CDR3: CSVGASGYDNEQFF

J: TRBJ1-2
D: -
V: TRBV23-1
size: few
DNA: TGCGCCAGCAGTCCACGAACTAACTATGGCTACACCTTC
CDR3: CASSPRTNYGYTF

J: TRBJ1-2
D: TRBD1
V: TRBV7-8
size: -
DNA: TGTGCCAGCAGCAGAAGAACCGGGACAGGGCAGAACTATGGCTACACCTTC
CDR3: CASSRRTGTGQNYGYTF

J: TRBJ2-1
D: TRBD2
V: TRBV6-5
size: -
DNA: TGTGCCAGCCGGGGGGGGCGGCCCTCCTACAATGAGCAGTTCTTC
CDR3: CASRGGRPSYNEQFF

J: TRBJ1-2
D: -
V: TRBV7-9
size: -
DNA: TGTGCCAGCAGCTTAGTATTAACGGAGTATATTGGCTACACCTTC
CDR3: CASSLVLTEYIGYTF

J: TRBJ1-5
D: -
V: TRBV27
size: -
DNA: TGTGCCAGCAGTCGTCCAGGCTTTCGACGGAATCAGCCCCAGCATTTT
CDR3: CASSRPGFRRNQPQHF

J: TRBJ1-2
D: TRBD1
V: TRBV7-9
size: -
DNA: TGTGCCAGCAGCCACGGACAGGGCTATGGCTACACCTTC
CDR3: CASSHGQGYGYTF

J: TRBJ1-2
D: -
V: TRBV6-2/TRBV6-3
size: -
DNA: TGTGCCAGCAGCCCACGACAGGATGGCTACACCTTC
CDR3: CASSPRQDGYTF

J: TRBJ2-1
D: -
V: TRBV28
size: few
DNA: TGTGCCAGCAGTCAACCGGCGGGGAGGCAGTTCTTC
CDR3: CASSQPAGRQFF

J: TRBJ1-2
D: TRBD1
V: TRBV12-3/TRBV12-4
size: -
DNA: TGTGCCAGCAGGCCCAACAGGGGAGGCTACACCTTC
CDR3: CASRPNRGGYTF

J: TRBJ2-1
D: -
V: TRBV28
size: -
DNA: TGTGCCAGCAGTCCTGGACAGACCCCCTACACCAATGAGCAGTTCTTC
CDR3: CASSPGQTPYTNEQFF

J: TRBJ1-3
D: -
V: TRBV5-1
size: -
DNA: TGCGCCAGCAGCTGGAATAGCAACACCATATATTTT
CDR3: CASSWNSNTIYF

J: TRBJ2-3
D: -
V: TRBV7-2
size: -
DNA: TGTGCCAGCAGCTTAAACAGGTGGGCCAGCACAGATACGCAGTATTTT
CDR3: CASSLNRWASTDTQYF

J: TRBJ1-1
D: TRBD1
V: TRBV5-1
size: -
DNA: TGCGCCAGCAGCGAAACAGGGGTGAACACTGAAGCTTTCTTT
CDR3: CASSETGVNTEAFF

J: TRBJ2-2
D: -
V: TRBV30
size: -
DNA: TGTGCCTGGAGCAAGAAGGGGGGCTACACCGGGGAGCTGTTTTTT
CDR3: CAWSKKGGYTGELFF

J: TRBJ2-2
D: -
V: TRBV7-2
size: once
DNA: TGTGCCAGCAGCTTATATCAGGGTTCCGGGGAGCTGTTTTTT
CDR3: CASSLYQGSGELFF

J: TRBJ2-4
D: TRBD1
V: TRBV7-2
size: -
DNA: TGTGCCAGCAGCTCGAGAACAGGGGGCGCTGGCATTCAGTACTTC
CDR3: CASSSRTGGAGIQYF

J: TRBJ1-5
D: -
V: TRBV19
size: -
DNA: TGTGCCAGTAGTAATCAGATAAATCAGCCCCAGCATTTT
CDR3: CASSNQINQPQHF

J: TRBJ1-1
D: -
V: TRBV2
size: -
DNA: TGTGCCAGCAGTTTGCAGCCCAACACTGAAGCTTTCTTT
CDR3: CASSLQPNTEAFF

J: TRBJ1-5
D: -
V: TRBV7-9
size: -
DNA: TGTGCCAGCAGCTTAGAAGGTCAGCCCCAGCATTTT
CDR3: CASSLEGQPQHF